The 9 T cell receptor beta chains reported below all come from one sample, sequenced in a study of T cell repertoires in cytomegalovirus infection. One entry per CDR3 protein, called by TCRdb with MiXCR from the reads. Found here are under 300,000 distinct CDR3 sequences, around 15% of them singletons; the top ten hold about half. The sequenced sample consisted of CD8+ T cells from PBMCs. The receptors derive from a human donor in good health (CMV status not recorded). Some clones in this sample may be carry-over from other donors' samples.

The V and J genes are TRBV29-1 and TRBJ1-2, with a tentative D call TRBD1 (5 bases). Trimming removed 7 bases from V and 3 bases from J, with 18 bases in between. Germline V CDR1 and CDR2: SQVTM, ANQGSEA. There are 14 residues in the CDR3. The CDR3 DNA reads TGCAGCGCCTCCCCCCCGAGGGGAGACTATGGCTACACCTTC. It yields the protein CSASPPRGDYGYTF.

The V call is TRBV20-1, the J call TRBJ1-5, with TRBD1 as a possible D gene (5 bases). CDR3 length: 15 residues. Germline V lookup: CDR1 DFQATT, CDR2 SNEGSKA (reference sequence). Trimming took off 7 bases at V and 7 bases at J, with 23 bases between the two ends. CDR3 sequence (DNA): TGCAGTGTCAGAGCGGGCGTGGGGGTTTCCCAGCCCCAGCATTTT. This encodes CSVRAGVGVSQPQHF.

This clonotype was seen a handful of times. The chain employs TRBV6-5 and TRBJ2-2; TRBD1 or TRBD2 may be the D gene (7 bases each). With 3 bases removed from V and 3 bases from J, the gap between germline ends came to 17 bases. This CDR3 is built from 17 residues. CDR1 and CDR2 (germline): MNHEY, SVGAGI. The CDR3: CASSYMGGQGDTGELFF. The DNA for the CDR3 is TGTGCCAGCAGTTATATGGGGGGGCAGGGGGACACCGGGGAGCTGTTTTTT.

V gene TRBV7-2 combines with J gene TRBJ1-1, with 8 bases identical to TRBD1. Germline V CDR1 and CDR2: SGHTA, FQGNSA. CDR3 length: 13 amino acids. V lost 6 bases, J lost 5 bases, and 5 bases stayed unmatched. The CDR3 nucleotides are TGTGCCAGCAGAGAACAGGGGGTGACTGAAGCTTTCTTT. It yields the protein CASREQGVTEAFF.

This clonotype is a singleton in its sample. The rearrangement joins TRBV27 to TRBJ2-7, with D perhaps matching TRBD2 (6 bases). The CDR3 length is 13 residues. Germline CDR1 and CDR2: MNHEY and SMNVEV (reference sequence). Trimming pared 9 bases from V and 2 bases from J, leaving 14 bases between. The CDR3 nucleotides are TGTGCCAGGAGCGGCCCGGGGGCCTACGAGCAGTACTTC. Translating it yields CARSGPGAYEQYF.

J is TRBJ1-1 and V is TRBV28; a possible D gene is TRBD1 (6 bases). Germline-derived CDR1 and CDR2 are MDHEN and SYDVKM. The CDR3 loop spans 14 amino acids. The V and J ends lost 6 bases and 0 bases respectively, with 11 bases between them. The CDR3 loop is CASSEGEMNTEAFF. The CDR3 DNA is TGTGCCAGCAGCGAGGGGGAAATGAACACTGAAGCTTTCTTT.

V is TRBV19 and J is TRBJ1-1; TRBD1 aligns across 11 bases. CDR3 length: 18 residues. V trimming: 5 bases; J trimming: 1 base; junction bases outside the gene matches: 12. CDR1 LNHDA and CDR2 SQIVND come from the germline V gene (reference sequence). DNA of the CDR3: TGTGCCAGTAGTTTCAACCGGGACAGGGGGTTGAAGAACACTGAAGCTTTCTTT. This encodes CASSFNRDRGLKNTEAFF.

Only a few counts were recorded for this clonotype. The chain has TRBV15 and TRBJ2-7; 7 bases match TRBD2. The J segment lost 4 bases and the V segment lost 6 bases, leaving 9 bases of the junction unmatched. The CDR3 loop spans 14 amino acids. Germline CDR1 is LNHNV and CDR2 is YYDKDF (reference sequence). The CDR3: CATRSSGAPYEQYF. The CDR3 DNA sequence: TGTGCCACCAGGTCGAGCGGGGCTCCATACGAGCAGTACTTC.

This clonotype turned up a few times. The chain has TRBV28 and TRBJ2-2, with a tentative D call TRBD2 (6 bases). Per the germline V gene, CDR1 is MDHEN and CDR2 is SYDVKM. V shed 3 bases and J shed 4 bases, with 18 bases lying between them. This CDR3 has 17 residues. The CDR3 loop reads CASSFPRELGGTGELFF. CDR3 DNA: TGTGCCAGCAGTTTTCCACGGGAGCTGGGAGGCACCGGGGAGCTGTTTTTT.